This T cell receptor (beta chain) stems from a study of shared clonotypes between healthy human individuals. Study observations and caveats: Clonotype sharing among donors likely depends on sequencing depth.

Method: immunoSEQ multiplex PCR; TCRdb's copy keeps in-frame clones and lacks some. The sample consists of roughly 2.6 million clones, approximately 94% of them appearing once. Germline values: CDR1 SGHRS, CDR2 YFSETQ. Trimming took off 4 bases at V and 2 bases at J, with 10 bases between the two ends. The CDR3 sequence is 14 residues long. Points on this clone: Its antigen is currently unknown.

The TCR was taken from a man aged 18 to 30 in good health. V gene TRBV5-1 combines with J gene TRBJ1-3, with D perhaps matching TRBD1 (5 bases). The sequenced material came from naive CD4+ T cells sorted from blood. Subset in this sample: CD45RA+ positively selected. CDR3 loop: CASSNAGTGNTIYF. CDR3 nucleotide sequence: TGCGCCAGCAGCAACGCAGGGACTGGAAACACCATATATTTT.